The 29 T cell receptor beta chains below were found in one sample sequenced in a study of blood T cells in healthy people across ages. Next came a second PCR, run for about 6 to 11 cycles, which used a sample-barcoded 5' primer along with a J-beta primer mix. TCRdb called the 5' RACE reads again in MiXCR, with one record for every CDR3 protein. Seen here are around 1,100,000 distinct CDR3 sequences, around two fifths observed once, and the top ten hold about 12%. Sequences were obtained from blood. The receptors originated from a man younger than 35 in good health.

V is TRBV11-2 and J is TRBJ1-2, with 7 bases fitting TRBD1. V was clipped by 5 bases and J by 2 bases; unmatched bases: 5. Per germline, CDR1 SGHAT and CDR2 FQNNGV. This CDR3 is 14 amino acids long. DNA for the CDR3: TGTGCCAGCAGCCAAAGGACAGGCAACTATGGCTACACCTTC. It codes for CASSQRTGNYGYTF.

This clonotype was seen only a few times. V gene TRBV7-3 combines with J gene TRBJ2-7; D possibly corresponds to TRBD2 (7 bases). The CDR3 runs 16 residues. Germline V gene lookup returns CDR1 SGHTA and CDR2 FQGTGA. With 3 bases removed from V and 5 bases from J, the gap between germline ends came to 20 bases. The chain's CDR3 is CASSLLGSGGLNEQYF. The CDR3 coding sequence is TGTGCCAGCAGCTTGTTGGGATCGGGGGGCTTGAACGAGCAGTACTTC.

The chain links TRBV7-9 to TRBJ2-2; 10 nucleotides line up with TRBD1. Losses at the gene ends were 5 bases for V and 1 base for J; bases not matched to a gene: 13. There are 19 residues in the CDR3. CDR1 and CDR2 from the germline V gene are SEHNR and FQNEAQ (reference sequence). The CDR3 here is CASSPWTGGGRGNTGELFF. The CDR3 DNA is TGTGCCAGCAGCCCCTGGACAGGGGGAGGCCGGGGGAACACCGGGGAGCTGTTTTTT.

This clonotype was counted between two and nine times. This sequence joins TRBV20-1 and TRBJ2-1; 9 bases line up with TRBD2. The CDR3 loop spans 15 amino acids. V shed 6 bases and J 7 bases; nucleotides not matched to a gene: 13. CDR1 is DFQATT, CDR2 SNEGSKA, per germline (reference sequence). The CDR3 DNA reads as TGCAGTGCCCTCGGTTGGGGCGGGGGGGCAAATGAGCAGTTCTTC. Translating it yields CSALGWGGGANEQFF.

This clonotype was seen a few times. For the CDR3, the DNA is TGTGCCAGCAGCCAAGTGTTTTCAATGGGGACAGGGCGCACAGATACGCAGTATTTT. It translates to CASSQVFSMGTGRTDTQYF. The chain uses TRBV3-1 and TRBJ2-3, with 9 bases identical to TRBD1. Germline values: CDR1 LGHDT, CDR2 YNNKEL (reference sequence). Losses at the gene ends were 1 base for V and 1 base for J; bases not matched to a gene: 12. This CDR3 is 19 amino acids long.

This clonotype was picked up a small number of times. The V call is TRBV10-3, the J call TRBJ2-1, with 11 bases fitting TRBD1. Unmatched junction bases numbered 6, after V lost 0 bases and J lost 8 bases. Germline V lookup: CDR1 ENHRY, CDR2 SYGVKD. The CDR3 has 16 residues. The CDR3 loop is CAISESGTGGKDEQFF. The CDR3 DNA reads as TGTGCCATCAGTGAGTCGGGGACAGGGGGTAAGGATGAGCAGTTCTTC.

The CDR3, as DNA: TGTGCCAGCAGGGCCTGGGCTACCGGGGAGCTGTTTTTT. It translates to CASRAWATGELFF. This rearrangement joins TRBV2 to TRBJ2-2; D gene ambiguous. Trimming shortened V by 6 bases and J by 5 bases, and 10 bases separated the two germline ends. Germline V CDR1 and CDR2: SNHLY, FYNNEI. The CDR3 runs 13 residues.

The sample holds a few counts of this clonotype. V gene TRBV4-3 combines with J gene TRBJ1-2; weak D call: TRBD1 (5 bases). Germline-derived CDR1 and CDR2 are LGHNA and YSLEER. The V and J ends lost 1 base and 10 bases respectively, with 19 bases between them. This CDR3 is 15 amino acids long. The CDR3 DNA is TGCGCCAGCAGCCAAGTTCGGGGACTGAGCCTCGTCTACACCTTC. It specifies CASSQVRGLSLVYTF.

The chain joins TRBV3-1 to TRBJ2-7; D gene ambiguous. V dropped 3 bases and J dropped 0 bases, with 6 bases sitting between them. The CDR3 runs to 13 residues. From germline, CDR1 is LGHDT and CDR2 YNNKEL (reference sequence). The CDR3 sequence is CASSHGNSYEQYF. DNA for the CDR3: TGTGCCAGCAGCCATGGCAACTCCTACGAGCAGTACTTC.

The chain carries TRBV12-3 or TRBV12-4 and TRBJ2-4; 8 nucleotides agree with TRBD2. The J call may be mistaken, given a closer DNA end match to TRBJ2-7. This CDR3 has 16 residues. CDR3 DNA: TGTGCCAGCAGCCCTTATCCGGGACTAGGGAACGACGAGCAGTACTTC. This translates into CASSPYPGLGNDEQYF.

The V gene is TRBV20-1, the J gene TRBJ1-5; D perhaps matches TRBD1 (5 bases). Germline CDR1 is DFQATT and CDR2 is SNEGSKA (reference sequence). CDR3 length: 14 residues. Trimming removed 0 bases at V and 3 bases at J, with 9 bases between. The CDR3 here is CSAREGGINQPQHF. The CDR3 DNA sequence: TGCAGTGCTAGAGAGGGGGGGATCAATCAGCCCCAGCATTTT.

The CDR3 region has the DNA TGTGCCAGCAGAACGACGAGTTCTTCCTACAATGAGCAGTTCTTC. It translates to CASRTTSSSYNEQFF. The genes are TRBV12-3 or TRBV12-4 and TRBJ2-1; D call uncertain. Trimming removed 6 bases from V and 1 base from J, with 13 bases in between. This CDR3 comprises 15 residues.

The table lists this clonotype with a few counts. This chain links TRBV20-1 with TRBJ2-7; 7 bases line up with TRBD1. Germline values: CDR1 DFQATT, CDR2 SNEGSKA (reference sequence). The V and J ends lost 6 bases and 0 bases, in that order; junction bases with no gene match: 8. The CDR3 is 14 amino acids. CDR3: CSARDRIYSYEQYF. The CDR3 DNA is TGCAGTGCCAGGGACAGAATCTACTCCTACGAGCAGTACTTC.

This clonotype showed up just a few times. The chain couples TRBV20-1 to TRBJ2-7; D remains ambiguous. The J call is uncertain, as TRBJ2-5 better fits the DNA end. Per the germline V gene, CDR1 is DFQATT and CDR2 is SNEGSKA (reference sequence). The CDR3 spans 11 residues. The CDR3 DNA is TGCAGTGCTCCCATACGAGGGACCCAGTACTTC. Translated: CSAPIRGTQYF.

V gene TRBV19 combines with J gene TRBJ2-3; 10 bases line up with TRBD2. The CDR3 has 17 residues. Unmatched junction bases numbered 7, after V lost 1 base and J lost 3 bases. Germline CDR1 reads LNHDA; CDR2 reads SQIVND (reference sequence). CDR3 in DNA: TGTGCCAGTAGTATAGTTAGGGCTAGCGGGGGAACAGATACGCAGTATTTT. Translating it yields CASSIVRASGGTDTQYF.

The CDR3 DNA is TGTGCCAGCAGATTAATCGAGAGATTCGACGAGCAGTACTTC. Residues: CASRLIERFDEQYF. The chain combines TRBV6-2 or TRBV6-3 with TRBJ2-7; D gene ambiguous. This CDR3 has 14 residues. CDR1 and CDR2 from the germline V gene are MNHEY and SVGEGT. Trimming took 6 bases from V and 5 from J, leaving 17 bases between them.

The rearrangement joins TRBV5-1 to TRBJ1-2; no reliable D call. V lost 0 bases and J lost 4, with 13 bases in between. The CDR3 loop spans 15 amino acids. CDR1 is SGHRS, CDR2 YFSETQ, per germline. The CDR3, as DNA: TGCGCCAGCAGCTTGGAATACAGATCAATCTATGGCTACACCTTC. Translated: CASSLEYRSIYGYTF.

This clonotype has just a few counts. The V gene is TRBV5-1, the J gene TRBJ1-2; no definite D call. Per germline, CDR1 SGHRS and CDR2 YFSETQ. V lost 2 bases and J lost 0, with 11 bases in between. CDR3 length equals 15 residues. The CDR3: CASSFGRISNYGYTF. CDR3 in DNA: TGCGCCAGCAGCTTCGGACGGATTTCTAACTATGGCTACACCTTC.

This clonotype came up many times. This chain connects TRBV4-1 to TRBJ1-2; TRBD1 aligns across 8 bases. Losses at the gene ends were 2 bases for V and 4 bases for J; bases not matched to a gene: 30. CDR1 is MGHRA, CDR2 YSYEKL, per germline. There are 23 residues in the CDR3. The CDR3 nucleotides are TGCGCCAGCAGCCAATCCACCATTACCGGACAGGGAGATTTCACCCCGGGAGGCTATGGCTACACCTTC. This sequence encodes CASSQSTITGQGDFTPGGYGYTF.

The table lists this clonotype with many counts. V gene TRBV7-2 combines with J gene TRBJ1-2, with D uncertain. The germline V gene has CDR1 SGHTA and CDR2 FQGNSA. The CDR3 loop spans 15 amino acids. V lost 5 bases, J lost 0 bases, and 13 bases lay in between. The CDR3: CASSPFRSSNYGYTF. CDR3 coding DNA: TGTGCCAGCAGCCCCTTTCGAAGCTCTAACTATGGCTACACCTTC.

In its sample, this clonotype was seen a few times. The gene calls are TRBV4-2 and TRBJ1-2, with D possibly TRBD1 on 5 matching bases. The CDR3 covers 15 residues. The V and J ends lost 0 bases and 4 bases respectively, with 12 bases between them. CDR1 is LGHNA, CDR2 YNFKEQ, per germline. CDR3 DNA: TGTGCCAGCAGCCAAGATCTACAGGCCACCTATGGCTACACCTTC. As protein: CASSQDLQATYGYTF.

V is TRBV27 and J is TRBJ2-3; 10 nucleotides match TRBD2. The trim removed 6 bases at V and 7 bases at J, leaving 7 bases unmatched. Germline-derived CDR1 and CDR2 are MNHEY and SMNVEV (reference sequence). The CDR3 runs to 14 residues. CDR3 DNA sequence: TGTGCCAGCAGCAAGCGGGGGGGCGGAAATACGCAGTATTTT. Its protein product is CASSKRGGGNTQYF.

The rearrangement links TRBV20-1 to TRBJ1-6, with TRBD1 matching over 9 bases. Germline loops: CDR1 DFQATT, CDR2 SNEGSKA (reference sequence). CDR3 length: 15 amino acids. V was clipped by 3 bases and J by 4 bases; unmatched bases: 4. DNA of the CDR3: TGCAGTGCTAGGGGGACAGGGACGTATAATTCACCCCTCCACTTT. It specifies CSARGTGTYNSPLHF.

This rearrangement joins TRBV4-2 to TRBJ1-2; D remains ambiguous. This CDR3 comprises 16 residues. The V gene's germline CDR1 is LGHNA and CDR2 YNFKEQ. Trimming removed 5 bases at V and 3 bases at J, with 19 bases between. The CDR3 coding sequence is TGTGCCAGCAGCTCCATAACCGAGGTCTTCGACTATGGCTACACCTTC. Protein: CASSSITEVFDYGYTF.

The CDR3 DNA sequence: TGTGCCAGTAGTTTTGGACGCCCTCGGGATGGCTACACCTTC. Its translation: CASSFGRPRDGYTF. V gene TRBV19 combines with J gene TRBJ1-2; D call uncertain. The CDR3 loop spans 14 amino acids. Looked up from germline, CDR1 is LNHDA and CDR2 is SQIVND (reference sequence). V lost 5 bases and J 6 bases, leaving 16 bases between the germline ends.

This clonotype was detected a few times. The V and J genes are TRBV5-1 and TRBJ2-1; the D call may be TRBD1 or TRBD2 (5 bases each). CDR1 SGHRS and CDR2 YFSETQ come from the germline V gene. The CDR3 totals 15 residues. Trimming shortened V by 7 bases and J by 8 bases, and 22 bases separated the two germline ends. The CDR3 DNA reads TGCGCCAGCTCAATTACGGGACCGCCGGGCGATGAGCAGTTCTTC. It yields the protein CASSITGPPGDEQFF. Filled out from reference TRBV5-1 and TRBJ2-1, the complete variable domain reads KAGVTQTPRYLIKTRGQQVTLSCSPISGHRSVSWYQQTPGQGLQFLFEYFSETQRNKGNFPGRFSGRQFSNSRSEMNVSTLELGDSALYLCASSITGPPGDEQFFGPGTRLTVL.

CDR3 sequence reads: CSASWDSANEQYF. The CDR3, as DNA: TGCAGTGCTAGTTGGGACTCAGCGAATGAGCAGTACTTC. The rearrangement joins TRBV20-1 to TRBJ2-1; tentative D call: TRBD2 (6 bases). The better agreement between TRBJ2-7 and the DNA end casts doubt on the J call. Germline-derived CDR1 and CDR2 are DFQATT and SNEGSKA (reference sequence). The CDR3 length is 13 residues.

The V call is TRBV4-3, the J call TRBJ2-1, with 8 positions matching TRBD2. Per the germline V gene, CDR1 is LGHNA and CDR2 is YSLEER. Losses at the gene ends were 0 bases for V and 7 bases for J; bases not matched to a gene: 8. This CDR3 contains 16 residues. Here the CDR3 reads CASSQDSTGGGNEQFF. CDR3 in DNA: TGCGCCAGCAGCCAAGATTCAACGGGGGGGGGTAATGAGCAGTTCTTC.

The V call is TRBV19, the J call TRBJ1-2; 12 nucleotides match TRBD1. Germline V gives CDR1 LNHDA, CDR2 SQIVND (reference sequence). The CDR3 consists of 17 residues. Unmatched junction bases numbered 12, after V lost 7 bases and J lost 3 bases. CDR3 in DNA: TGTGCCAGTACCGATGGCTTTGGGACAGGGGGCGACTATGGCTACACCTTC. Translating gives CASTDGFGTGGDYGYTF.